This T cell receptor (beta chain) was identified in a study of early T cells in non-severe SARS-CoV-2 infection. Study information: The authors sequenced bulk RNA from unsorted whole blood, leaving chains unpaired.

The CDR3 has 14 amino acids. Trimming shortened V by 3 bases and J by 6 bases, and 13 bases separated the two germline ends. Germline CDR1 reads LNHDA; CDR2 reads SQIVND (reference sequence). Unique molecular identifiers were added to individual cDNA molecules. Each CDR3 protein gets one entry after TCRdb re-called the 5' RACE reads with MiXCR. The table has tens of thousands of distinct CDR3 sequences, over 10% seen once. This clonotype was recorded a few times. Antigen unknown. Whole-study findings and limits: VDJdb matches were skewed toward anti-spike CD8 T cell responses.

The material was whole blood, obtained at baseline. The rearrangement links TRBV19 to TRBJ2-3, with D possibly being TRBD1 (6 bases). The clonotype originates from an adult who was a healthcare worker with PCR-confirmed SARS-CoV-2 infection or an uninfected control (not recorded which). CDR3 in amino acids: CASSILWGPDTQYF. The CDR3 DNA reads TGTGCCAGTAGTATTTTGTGGGGGCCGGATACGCAGTATTTT.